This entry lists 30 T cell receptor beta chains sequenced from one sample in a study of shared clonotypes between healthy human individuals. This table comes from immunoSEQ multiplex PCR, and its TCRdb copy is limited to in-frame clones, with some not included. The data show 650,000 to 750,000 clones, with 72% seen just once and less than 2% held by the top ten. The material sequenced was memory CD4+ T cells sorted from blood. Specified subset: CD45RA-negative fraction. Receptor source: a woman aged 25 to 45 in good health.

This chain joins TRBV19 and TRBJ1-1; D gene ambiguous. V was shortened by 2 bases and J by 0 bases, with 10 bases between the two germline ends. Germline assignment: CDR1 LNHDA and CDR2 SQIVND (reference sequence). The CDR3 runs 15 residues. CDR3 sequence: CASSISPNMNTEAFF. In DNA form, the CDR3 reads TGTGCCAGTAGTATATCCCCCAACATGAACACTGAAGCTTTCTTT.

The chain joins TRBV28 to TRBJ2-2; TRBD2 matches at 9 bases. The germline V gene encodes CDR1 MDHEN and CDR2 SYDVKM. J gave up 1 base and V 6 bases, and 3 bases lay outside the gene matches. This CDR3 contains 15 residues. The CDR3 DNA reads as TGTGCCAGCAGATATAGCGGGAGGAACACCGGGGAGCTGTTTTTT. Amino acids: CASRYSGRNTGELFF.

The chain has TRBV9 and TRBJ1-2, with D unresolved. The V end was cut by 3 bases, the J end by 7 bases, with 13 bases between. CDR3 size: 13 residues. From germline, CDR1 is SGDLS and CDR2 YYNGEE. The CDR3 nucleotides read TGTGCCAGCAGCGCTAATAGACGGCCTGGCTACACCTTC. Translated: CASSANRRPGYTF.

V is TRBV11-2 and J is TRBJ2-1; TRBD1 agrees at 9 bases. V was clipped by 8 bases and J by 8 bases; unmatched bases: 4. This CDR3 is 12 amino acids long. The germline V gene has CDR1 SGHAT and CDR2 FQNNGV. CDR3 in amino acids: CASGQGWDEQFF. The CDR3 region has the DNA TGTGCCAGCGGACAGGGGTGGGATGAGCAGTTCTTC.

This sequence joins TRBV27 and TRBJ2-7; D possibly corresponds to TRBD2 (7 bases). This CDR3 comprises 15 residues. Trimming removed 7 bases at V and 2 bases at J, with 18 bases between. Germline assignment: CDR1 MNHEY and CDR2 SMNVEV (reference sequence). The CDR3 DNA is TGTGCCAGCAAAATGTACTGGCGGGGGCCCTACGAGCAGTACTTC. This encodes CASKMYWRGPYEQYF.

A few counts support this clone. The rearrangement links TRBV6-6 to TRBJ2-1, with D maybe TRBD2 (6 bases). This CDR3 is 13 amino acids long. CDR1 is MNHNY and CDR2 is SVGAGI in the germline V gene (reference sequence). Trimming removed 6 bases at V and 6 bases at J, with 12 bases between. CDR3 in DNA: TGTGCCAGCAGCAAACCCGGGGGCAATGAGCAGTTCTTC. Translating it yields CASSKPGGNEQFF.

The chain uses TRBV2 and TRBJ1-5; D call uncertain. V dropped 6 bases and J dropped 7 bases, with 10 bases sitting between them. CDR1 and CDR2 from the germline V gene are SNHLY and FYNNEI. There are 12 residues in the CDR3. For the CDR3, the DNA is TGTGCCAGCAGGCTCGATGGGCAGCCCCAGCATTTT. This encodes CASRLDGQPQHF.

The chain employs TRBV19 and TRBJ1-1; 12 positions agree with TRBD1. The CDR3 spans 16 residues. From germline, CDR1 is LNHDA and CDR2 SQIVND (reference sequence). The V and J ends lost 6 bases and 5 bases, in that order; junction bases with no gene match: 10. As DNA, the CDR3 is TGTGCCAGTAGGGAACCGGGACAGGGGGCAGGGACTGAAGCTTTCTTT. This codes for CASREPGQGAGTEAFF.

This chain joins TRBV5-1 and TRBJ2-1, with TRBD2 as a possible D gene (6 bases). This CDR3 has 15 amino acids. The germline gives CDR1 SGHRS, CDR2 YFSETQ. V gave up 3 bases and J gave up 4 bases, with 14 bases separating them. CDR3 region: CASSSAGSEYNEQFF. The CDR3 DNA is TGCGCCAGCAGCTCGGCCGGGAGTGAATACAATGAGCAGTTCTTC. Full variable domain (missing parts from reference TRBV5-1 and TRBJ2-1): KAGVTQTPRYLIKTRGQQVTLSCSPISGHRSVSWYQQTPGQGLQFLFEYFSETQRNKGNFPGRFSGRQFSNSRSEMNVSTLELGDSALYLCASSSAGSEYNEQFFGPGTRLTVL.

The CDR3 protein is CASMGGGGPYNEQFF. For the CDR3, the DNA is TGTGCCAGCATGGGCGGCGGGGGTCCCTACAATGAGCAGTTCTTC. V is TRBV11-1 and J is TRBJ2-1; 7 nucleotides agree with TRBD2. Germline CDR1 is SGHAT and CDR2 is FQDESV (reference sequence). V lost 7 bases and J lost 2; bases outside the gene matches: 8. This CDR3 contains 15 residues.

The J gene is TRBJ1-1, the V gene TRBV23-1; D may be TRBD1 (5 bases). TRBV23-1 is given ORF status, its function remaining uncertain. This CDR3 comprises 14 residues. With 3 bases removed from V and 1 base from J, the gap between germline ends came to 9 bases. The CDR3 nucleotides are TGCGCCAGCAGTCAGTCGGGGGGGAACACTGAAGCTTTCTTT. Amino acid sequence: CASSQSGGNTEAFF.

The J gene is TRBJ2-5, the V gene TRBV7-9; D is unresolved. The CDR3 has 13 residues. The V and J ends lost 2 bases and 1 base respectively, with 5 bases between them. In germline, CDR1 is SEHNR, CDR2 FQNEAQ (reference sequence). The DNA of the CDR3 is TGTGCCAGCAGCTTATATGTCCAAGAGACCCAGTACTTC. Translated, it gives CASSLYVQETQYF.

This clone is a singleton in its sample. This chain joins TRBV6-4 and TRBJ2-3; TRBD2 matches 10 bases. The CDR3 has 17 residues. Germline values: CDR1 MRHNA, CDR2 SNTAGT. J was trimmed by 1 base and V by 5 bases; bases with no gene match: 9. The CDR3 is CASSPGLAGAGTDTQYF. CDR3 DNA sequence: TGTGCCAGCAGTCCTGGGCTAGCGGGAGCGGGCACAGATACGCAGTATTTT.

The rearrangement joins TRBV18 to TRBJ2-2, with D possibly TRBD2 on 6 matching bases. From germline, CDR1 is KGHSH and CDR2 LQKENI. The CDR3 loop spans 15 amino acids. V was cut by 2 bases and J by 1 base, with 8 bases left in between. CDR3 in DNA: TGTGCCAGCTCACCATCCGGGAGGAACACCGGGGAGCTGTTTTTT. This sequence encodes CASSPSGRNTGELFF.

The rearrangement joins TRBV11-1 to TRBJ2-7, with TRBD2 matching 7 bases. Germline V lookup: CDR1 SGHAT, CDR2 FQDESV (reference sequence). V lost 5 bases and J lost 3; bases outside the gene matches: 16. CDR3 length: 17 residues. In nucleotides, the CDR3 is TGTGCCAGCAGCCAGATGAACGGGGGGAAGAAAAGCTACGAGCAGTACTTC. Translating gives CASSQMNGGKKSYEQYF.

The V gene is TRBV11-2, the J gene TRBJ1-1; weak D call: TRBD1 (5 bases). V was cut by 5 bases and J by 4 bases, with 14 bases left in between. Germline V gene lookup returns CDR1 SGHAT and CDR2 FQNNGV. The CDR3 spans 14 residues. The CDR3 coding sequence is TGTGCCAGCAGCGCAAGAGGGGAGGGCACTGAAGCTTTCTTT. This sequence encodes CASSARGEGTEAFF.

This clone was detected only once. V usage is TRBV18 and J usage is TRBJ2-7; 8 nucleotides agree with TRBD1. CDR1 and CDR2 (germline): KGHSH, LQKENI. Trimming removed 3 bases from V and 4 bases from J; junction bases left unmatched: 5. The CDR3 is 14 residues long. CDR3 in amino acids: CASSPAGGRYEQYF. For the CDR3, the DNA is TGTGCCAGCTCACCCGCAGGGGGCCGATACGAGCAGTACTTC.

V gene TRBV18 combines with J gene TRBJ2-7, with TRBD2 matching over 8 bases. From germline, CDR1 is KGHSH and CDR2 LQKENI. CDR3 length: 15 residues. V was clipped by 3 bases and J by 2 bases; unmatched bases: 6. CDR3 loop: CASSPGTRGPYEQYF. CDR3 sequence (DNA): TGTGCCAGCTCACCCGGGACTAGAGGCCCCTACGAGCAGTACTTC.

This clone was observed a single time. V usage is TRBV6-1 and J usage is TRBJ1-5, with D unresolved. V gave up 2 bases and J gave up 6 bases, with 11 bases separating them. Germline CDR1 and CDR2: MNHNS and SASEGT. There are 14 residues in the CDR3. CDR3 protein: CASSETAESQPQHF. The CDR3 region has the DNA TGTGCCAGCAGTGAAACGGCAGAAAGTCAGCCCCAGCATTTT.

The chain uses TRBV4-1 and TRBJ2-5; weak D call: TRBD2 (6 bases). Trimming stripped 1 base from V and 5 bases from J, with 14 bases between. This CDR3 is built from 15 residues. From germline, CDR1 is MGHRA and CDR2 YSYEKL. The CDR3 loop is CASSQVQRVGETQYF. Here the CDR3 DNA reads TGCGCCAGCAGCCAAGTCCAGCGGGTAGGGGAGACCCAGTACTTC.

V and J are TRBV7-9 and TRBJ2-1, with D tentatively TRBD1 or TRBD2 (5 bases each). In germline, CDR1 is SEHNR, CDR2 FQNEAQ (reference sequence). The CDR3 totals 17 residues. V was cut by 5 bases and J by 0 bases, with 17 bases left in between. CDR3 sequence: CASSRALLGTSYNEQFF. The CDR3 nucleotides are TGTGCCAGCAGCCGCGCCCTCCTGGGGACCTCCTACAATGAGCAGTTCTTC. Full variable domain (rest looked up from reference TRBV7-9 and TRBJ2-1): DTGVSQNPRHKITKRGQNVTFRCDPISEHNRLYWYRQTLGQGPEFLTYFQNEAQLEKSRLLSDRFSAERPKGSFSTLEIQRTEQGDSAMYLCASSRALLGTSYNEQFFGPGTRLTVL.

In its sample, this clone was seen a few times. This chain uses TRBV19 with TRBJ2-2; 9 bases line up with TRBD2. With V trimmed by 10 bases and J by 0 bases, 9 bases remained unmatched. The CDR3 totals 16 residues. Germline V gene data show CDR1 as LNHDA and CDR2 as SQIVND (reference sequence). CDR3 nucleotides: TGTGCCACCATTCGGGCGGGAGGGACGAACACCGGGGAGCTGTTTTTT. It codes for CATIRAGGTNTGELFF. The variable domain in full, with the rest retrieved from reference TRBV19 and TRBJ2-2, is DGGITQSPKYLFRKEGQNVTLSCEQNLNHDAMYWYRQDPGQGLRLIYYSQIVNDFQKGDIAEGYSVSREKKESFPLTVTSAQKNPTAFYLCATIRAGGTNTGELFFGEGSRLTVL.

The V and J genes are TRBV7-9 and TRBJ1-1; D is unresolved. Germline-derived CDR1 and CDR2 are SEHNR and FQNEAQ (reference sequence). V was clipped by 1 base and J by 3 bases, with 9 bases between them. The CDR3 runs to 14 residues. The CDR3 here is CASSLVVGYTEAFF. The DNA of the CDR3 is TGTGCCAGCAGCTTAGTGGTCGGGTACACTGAAGCTTTCTTT.

This clone was detected only once. The V gene is TRBV27, the J gene TRBJ2-5; no clear D gene. The CDR3 loop spans 14 amino acids. Deletions cut 2 bases from V and 1 base from J, with 8 bases between. Germline CDR1 is MNHEY and CDR2 is SMNVEV (reference sequence). The CDR3 DNA is TGTGCCAGCAGTTTAAGGTCAGCCCAAGAGACCCAGTACTTC. It is translated as CASSLRSAQETQYF.

This sequence joins TRBV5-1 and TRBJ1-2, with TRBD1 matching over 9 bases. Germline-derived CDR1 and CDR2 are SGHRS and YFSETQ. J was trimmed by 4 bases and V by 4 bases; bases with no gene match: 11. CDR3 size: 16 residues. Here the CDR3 DNA reads TGCGCCAGCAGCGGGACAGGACAGGGGAGACTCTATGGCTACACCTTC. This sequence encodes CASSGTGQGRLYGYTF.

V gene TRBV15 combines with J gene TRBJ2-1; TRBD2 aligns across 12 bases. V trimming: 1 base; J trimming: 9 bases; junction bases outside the gene matches: 10. Germline loops: CDR1 LNHNV, CDR2 YYDKDF (reference sequence). The CDR3 extends over 17 amino acids. The CDR3 DNA follows: TGTGCCACCAGCAGAGCCCCGACTAGCGGGAGCCTGGGTGAGCAGTTCTTC. It encodes CATSRAPTSGSLGEQFF.

The chain employs TRBV2 and TRBJ1-1, with a tentative D call TRBD1 (6 bases). CDR3 length: 14 residues. The ends were cut back, 11 bases at V and 4 bases at J, with 20 bases in the middle. Germline V lookup: CDR1 SNHLY, CDR2 FYNNEI. CDR3: CAAGRGGRSTEAFF. The CDR3 DNA reads as TGTGCCGCCGGAAGGGGGGGGAGGAGCACTGAAGCTTTCTTT. Full variable domain (outside the CDR3, taken from reference TRBV2 and TRBJ1-1): EPEVTQTPSHQVTQMGQEVILRCVPISNHLYFYWYRQILGQKVEFLVSFYNNEISEKSEIFDDQFSVERPDGSNFTLKIRSTKLEDSAMYFCAAGRGGRSTEAFFGQGTRLTVV.

This chain uses TRBV7-9 with TRBJ2-7; 9 nucleotides line up with TRBD2. Trimming at V came to 4 bases and at J to 7 bases, leaving 14 bases not matched to a gene. This CDR3 has 16 amino acids. Germline V gene lookup returns CDR1 SEHNR and CDR2 FQNEAQ (reference sequence). DNA for the CDR3: TGTGCCAGCAGCTCCCAGGGAGTAGCGGGAGTAGGGGAGCAGTACTTC. This sequence encodes CASSSQGVAGVGEQYF. Drawing the rest from reference TRBV7-9 and TRBJ2-7, the complete variable domain is DTGVSQNPRHKITKRGQNVTFRCDPISEHNRLYWYRQTLGQGPEFLTYFQNEAQLEKSRLLSDRFSAERPKGSFSTLEIQRTEQGDSAMYLCASSSQGVAGVGEQYFGPGTRLTVT.

This clone has more than one count but fewer than ten. This chain links TRBV28 with TRBJ2-7, with D perhaps matching TRBD1 or TRBD2 (5 bases each). V gave up 6 bases and J gave up 2 bases, with 8 bases separating them. This CDR3 has 12 residues. Germline V gene sequence: CDR1 MDHEN, CDR2 SYDVKM. The CDR3 reads CASSWGTYEQYF. For the CDR3, the DNA is TGTGCCAGCAGCTGGGGGACCTACGAGCAGTACTTC.

This clone appeared a few times. The sample has other DNA sequences that encode this CDR3 too. The chain recombines TRBV5-1 with TRBJ2-5; D not certain. CDR3 length equals 13 residues. The V and J ends lost 0 bases and 2 bases respectively, with 5 bases between them. The germline CDR1 and CDR2 sequences are SGHRS and YFSETQ. The chain's CDR3 is CASSLGSQETQYF. The CDR3 DNA follows: TGCGCCAGCAGCTTGGGGTCGCAAGAGACCCAGTACTTC.